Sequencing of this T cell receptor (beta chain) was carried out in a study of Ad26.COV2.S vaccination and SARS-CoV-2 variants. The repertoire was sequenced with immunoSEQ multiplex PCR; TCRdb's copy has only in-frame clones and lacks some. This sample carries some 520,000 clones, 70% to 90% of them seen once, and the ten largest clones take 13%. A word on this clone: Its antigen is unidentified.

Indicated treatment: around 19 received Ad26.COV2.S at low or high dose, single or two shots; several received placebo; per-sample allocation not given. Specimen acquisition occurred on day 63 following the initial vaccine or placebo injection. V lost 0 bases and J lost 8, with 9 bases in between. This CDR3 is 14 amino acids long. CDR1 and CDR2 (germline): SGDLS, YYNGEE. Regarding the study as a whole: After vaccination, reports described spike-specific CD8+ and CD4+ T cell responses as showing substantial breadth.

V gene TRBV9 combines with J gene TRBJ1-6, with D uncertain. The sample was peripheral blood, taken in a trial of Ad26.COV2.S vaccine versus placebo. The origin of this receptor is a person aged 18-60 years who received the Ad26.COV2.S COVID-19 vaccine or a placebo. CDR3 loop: CASSVVEGDSPLHF. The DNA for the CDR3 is TGTGCCAGCAGCGTAGTAGAGGGTGATTCACCCCTCCACTTT.